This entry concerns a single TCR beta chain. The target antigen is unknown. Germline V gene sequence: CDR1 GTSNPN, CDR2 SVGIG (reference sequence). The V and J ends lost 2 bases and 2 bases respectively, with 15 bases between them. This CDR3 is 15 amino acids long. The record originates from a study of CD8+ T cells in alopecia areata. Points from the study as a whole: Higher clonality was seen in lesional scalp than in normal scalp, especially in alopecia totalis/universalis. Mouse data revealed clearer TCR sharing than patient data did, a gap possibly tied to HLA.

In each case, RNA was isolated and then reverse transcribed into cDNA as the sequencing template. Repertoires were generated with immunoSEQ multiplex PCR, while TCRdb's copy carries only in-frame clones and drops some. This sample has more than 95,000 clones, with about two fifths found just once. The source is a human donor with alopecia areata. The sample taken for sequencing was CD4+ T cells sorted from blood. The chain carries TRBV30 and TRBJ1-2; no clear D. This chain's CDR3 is CAWSWVRRTNYGYTF. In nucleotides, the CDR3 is TGTGCCTGGAGTTGGGTACGGAGGACCAACTATGGCTACACCTTC.